This TCR beta chain was recovered during a study of neurological immune-mediated disorders. In this sample, this clonotype turned up many times. 5'RACE employing 10-nucleotide random UMIs yielded the cDNA. TCRdb re-called the 5' RACE reads with MiXCR, one entry per CDR3 protein. This table holds approximately 100,000 distinct CDR3 sequences, 3.5% to 4% found once. The CDR3 is made up of 17 amino acids. V lost 2 bases to trimming and J lost 6 bases; unmatched junction nucleotides: 15. Germline V gene lookup returns CDR1 SQVTM and CDR2 ANQGSEA. V gene TRBV29-1 combines with J gene TRBJ2-2; 7 bases map to TRBD2. Specimen: PBMCs. The clonotype was recovered from a woman in her late teens or twenties with multiple sclerosis. CDR3 nucleotides: TGCAGCGTTGAAAAACCCTATGCGGGGGTTGGCTCCGGGGAGCTGTTTTTT. Protein product: CSVEKPYAGVGSGELFF.